Reported below is one T cell receptor (beta chain). Its target is not known. CDR3 length equals 14 residues. Germline loops: CDR1 MDHEN, CDR2 SYDVKM. The V end was cut by 3 bases, the J end by 3 bases, with 12 bases between. This sample was included in a study of cytomegalovirus exposure and HLA in healthy donors. Study conclusions and caveats: By HLA locus, TCR association rates varied in a later analysis, with DRB1 showing the most and HLA-C the fewest.

The PCR was carried out with 60 Vbeta primers and 13 Jbeta primers. Produced via immunoSEQ multiplex PCR; TCRdb's table is partial and in-frame only. The data contain hundreds of thousands of clones, over 75% of them singletons. The source of this sequence is a male donor in good health and CMV-seronegative. Input material: PBMCs. The J gene is TRBJ2-7, the V gene TRBV28; possible D gene TRBD1, 5 bases. CDR3 amino acids: CASSFVTAFYEQYF. The DNA for the CDR3 is TGTGCCAGCAGTTTCGTGACAGCCTTCTACGAGCAGTACTTC.